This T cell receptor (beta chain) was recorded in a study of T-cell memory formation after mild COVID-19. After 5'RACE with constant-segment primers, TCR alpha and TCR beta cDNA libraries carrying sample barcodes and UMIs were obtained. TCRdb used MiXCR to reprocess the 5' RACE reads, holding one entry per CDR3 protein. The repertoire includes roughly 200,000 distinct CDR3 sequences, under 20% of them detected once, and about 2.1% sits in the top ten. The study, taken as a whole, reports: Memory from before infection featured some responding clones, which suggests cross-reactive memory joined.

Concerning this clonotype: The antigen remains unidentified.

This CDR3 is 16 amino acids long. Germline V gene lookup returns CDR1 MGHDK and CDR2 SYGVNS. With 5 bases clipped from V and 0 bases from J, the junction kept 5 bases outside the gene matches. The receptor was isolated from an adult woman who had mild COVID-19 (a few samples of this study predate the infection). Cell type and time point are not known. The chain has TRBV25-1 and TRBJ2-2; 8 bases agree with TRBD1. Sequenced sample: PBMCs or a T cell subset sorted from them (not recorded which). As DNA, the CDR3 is TGTGCCAGCAGTCCCCTGGACAGGGCGAACACCGGGGAGCTGTTTTTT. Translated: CASSPLDRANTGELFF.